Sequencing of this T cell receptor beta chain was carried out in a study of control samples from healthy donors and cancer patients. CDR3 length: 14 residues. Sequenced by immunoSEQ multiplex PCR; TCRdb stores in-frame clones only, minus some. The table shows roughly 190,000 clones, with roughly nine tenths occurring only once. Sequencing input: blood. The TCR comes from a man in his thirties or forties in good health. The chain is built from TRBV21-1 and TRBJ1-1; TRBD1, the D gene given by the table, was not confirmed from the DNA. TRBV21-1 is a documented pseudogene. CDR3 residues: CASSKGQGITEAFF. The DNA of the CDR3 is TGTGCCAGCAGCAAAGGACAGGGGATCACTGAAGCTTTCTTT.